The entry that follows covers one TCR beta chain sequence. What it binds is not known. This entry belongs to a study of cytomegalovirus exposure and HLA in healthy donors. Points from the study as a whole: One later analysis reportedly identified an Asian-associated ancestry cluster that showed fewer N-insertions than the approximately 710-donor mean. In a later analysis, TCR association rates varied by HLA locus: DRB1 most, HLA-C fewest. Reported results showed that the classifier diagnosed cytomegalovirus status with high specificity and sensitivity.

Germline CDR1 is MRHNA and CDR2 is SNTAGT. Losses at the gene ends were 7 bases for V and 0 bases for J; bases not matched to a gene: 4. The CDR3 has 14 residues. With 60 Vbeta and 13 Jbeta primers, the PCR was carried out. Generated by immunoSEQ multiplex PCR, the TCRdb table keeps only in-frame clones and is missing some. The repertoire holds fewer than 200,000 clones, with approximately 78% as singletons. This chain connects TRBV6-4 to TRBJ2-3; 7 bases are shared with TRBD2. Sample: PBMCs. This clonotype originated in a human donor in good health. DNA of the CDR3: TGTGCCAGCAAAACTAGCGTGAGCACAGATACGCAGTATTTT. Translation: CASKTSVSTDTQYF.